The next 12 T cell receptor beta chains were all read from a single sample in a study of identical twins. TCRdb analysed the 5' RACE reads with MiXCR anew, one entry per CDR3 protein. The sample records a few hundred thousand distinct CDR3 sequences, around 9% being singletons. The sequencing input was naive T cells sorted from blood. These receptors all come from a woman aged 50 to 65 in good health.

This clonotype was recorded many times. The J gene is TRBJ2-1, the V gene TRBV6-5, with TRBD2 matching over 9 bases. Germline CDR1 and CDR2: MNHEY and SVGAGI. Germline trimming cut 0 bases from V and 6 bases from J; bases unmatched to any gene: 9. CDR3 length: 17 amino acids. CDR3 amino acids: CASSYSASGTTTNEQFF. CDR3 nucleotides: TGTGCCAGCAGTTACTCAGCTAGCGGGACCACCACCAATGAGCAGTTCTTC.

This clonotype has a count of ten or more. The V and J genes are TRBV12-3 or TRBV12-4 and TRBJ2-5; 9 nucleotides agree with TRBD1. This CDR3 contains 16 residues. The J segment lost 4 bases and the V segment lost 2 bases, leaving 8 bases of the junction unmatched. CDR3 nucleotide sequence: TGTGCCAGCAGTTTATACGGACAGGGGAGAGGAGAGACCCAGTACTTC. As protein: CASSLYGQGRGETQYF.

The chain uses TRBV7-9 and TRBJ2-1, with D possibly being TRBD2 (5 bases). V was pared by 3 bases and J by 5 bases, with 14 bases between. The length of the CDR3 is 15 residues. Germline V CDR1 and CDR2: SEHNR, FQNEAQ (reference sequence). The CDR3 region is CASSFRGSENNEQFF. DNA of the CDR3: TGTGCCAGCAGCTTCCGAGGGAGTGAAAACAATGAGCAGTTCTTC.

This clonotype was counted between two and nine times. V is TRBV4-1 and J is TRBJ2-1; D remains ambiguous. The CDR3 runs 17 residues. Looked up from germline, CDR1 is MGHRA and CDR2 is YSYEKL. The V end lost 4 bases, the J end lost 2 bases, and 18 bases lay between the germline ends. CDR3 sequence (DNA): TGCGCCAGCAGCCCCTCCGCCGGGCCGAAAGCCTACAATGAGCAGTTCTTC. Amino acid sequence: CASSPSAGPKAYNEQFF.

This clonotype has at least ten counts. V and J are TRBV27 and TRBJ2-4, with TRBD2 matching over 10 bases. Germline lookup yields CDR1 MNHEY and CDR2 SMNVEV (reference sequence). Unmatched junction bases numbered 3, after V lost 6 bases and J lost 4 bases. This CDR3 is built from 14 residues. The CDR3 region is CASSGTSEKNIQYF. The CDR3 nucleotides are TGTGCCAGCAGCGGGACTAGCGAAAAAAACATTCAGTACTTC.

The V and J genes are TRBV14 and TRBJ1-1, with a weak D call TRBD1 (5 bases). From germline, CDR1 is SGHDN and CDR2 FVKESK. The ends were cut back, 1 base at V and 9 bases at J, with 12 bases in the middle. The CDR3 has 13 amino acids. The CDR3 spells CASSQAPGLQAFF. The CDR3 coding sequence is TGTGCCAGCAGCCAAGCCCCGGGACTCCAAGCTTTCTTT.

The chain links TRBV4-1 to TRBJ2-1; 12 bases fit TRBD2. CDR3 length: 17 amino acids. The J segment lost 4 bases and the V segment lost 1 base, leaving 5 bases of the junction unmatched. Germline loops: CDR1 MGHRA, CDR2 YSYEKL. The CDR3 reads CASSQGTSGIGYNEQFF. In DNA form, the CDR3 reads TGCGCCAGCAGCCAAGGGACTAGCGGGATTGGGTACAATGAGCAGTTCTTC.

This clonotype was observed a few times. The rearrangement joins TRBV27 to TRBJ2-1; D unclear. The CDR3 length is 15 residues. In germline, CDR1 is MNHEY, CDR2 SMNVEV (reference sequence). With 0 bases removed from V and 10 bases from J, the gap between germline ends came to 16 bases. CDR3 amino acids: CASSLSAAAHSEQFF. CDR3 nucleotides: TGTGCCAGCAGTTTATCGGCGGCGGCCCATTCCGAGCAGTTCTTC.

This chain links TRBV29-1 with TRBJ1-5, with a possible D match to TRBD1 (5 bases). The V gene lost 4 bases and the J gene lost 4 bases, with 11 bases spanning the gap. The CDR3 consists of 13 residues. Germline V gene data show CDR1 as SQVTM and CDR2 as ANQGSEA. CDR3 bases: TGCAGCGTTGTCTCGGGGACTAATCAGCCCCAGCATTTT. It encodes CSVVSGTNQPQHF.

This clonotype was detected only a few times. The genes are TRBV11-2 and TRBJ2-3, with D unresolved. This CDR3 is 16 amino acids long. The V end was cut by 1 base, the J end by 1 base, with 12 bases between. CDR1 is SGHAT and CDR2 is FQNNGV in the germline V gene. The CDR3 loop reads CASSLGVGMGTDTQYF. The CDR3 DNA is TGTGCCAGCAGCTTAGGGGTAGGAATGGGCACAGATACGCAGTATTTT. Filled out from reference TRBV11-2 and TRBJ2-3, the complete variable domain reads EAGVAQSPRYKIIEKRQSVAFWCNPISGHATLYWYQQILGQGPKLLIQFQNNGVVDDSQLPKDRFSAERLKGVDSTLKIQPAKLEDSAVYLCASSLGVGMGTDTQYFGPGTRLTVL.

This clonotype came up many times. J is TRBJ2-1 and V is TRBV10-3; D could derive from TRBD1 or TRBD2 (5 bases each). The CDR3 loop spans 15 amino acids. Germline CDR1 and CDR2: ENHRY and SYGVKD. Trimming took off 10 bases at V and 8 bases at J, with 24 bases between the two ends. The CDR3 sequence: CATWTQGELGDEQFF. Here the CDR3 DNA reads TGTGCCACCTGGACTCAGGGCGAGCTCGGCGATGAGCAGTTCTTC.

In nucleotides, the CDR3 is TGCAGTGCTAGATGGGACAGAGATGGCTACACCTTC. This translates into CSARWDRDGYTF. The chain carries TRBV20-1 and TRBJ1-2; 7 nucleotides match TRBD1. In germline, CDR1 is DFQATT, CDR2 SNEGSKA (reference sequence). V lost 2 bases, J lost 6 bases, and 3 bases stayed unmatched. The CDR3 covers 12 residues.